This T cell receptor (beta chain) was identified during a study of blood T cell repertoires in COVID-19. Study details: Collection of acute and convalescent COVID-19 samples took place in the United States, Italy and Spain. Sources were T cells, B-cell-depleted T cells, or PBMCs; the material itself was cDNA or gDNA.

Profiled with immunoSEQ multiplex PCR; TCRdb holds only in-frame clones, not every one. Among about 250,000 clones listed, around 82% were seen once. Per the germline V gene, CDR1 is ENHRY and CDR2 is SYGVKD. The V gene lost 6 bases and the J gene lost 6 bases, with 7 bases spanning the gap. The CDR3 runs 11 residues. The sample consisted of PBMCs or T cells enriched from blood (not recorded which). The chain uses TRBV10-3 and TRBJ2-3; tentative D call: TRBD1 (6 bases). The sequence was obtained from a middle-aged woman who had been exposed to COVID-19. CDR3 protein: CAIRRGDTQYF. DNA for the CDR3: TGTGCCATCAGGAGGGGGGATACGCAGTATTTT.